Presented here are 21 T cell receptor beta chains from one specimen sequenced in a study of human T cells and chemical hapten exposure. The time point here: pre-sensitization, week 0. Specified treatment: therapeutic diphenylcyclopropenone sensitization with weekly scalp DPC. TCRdb redid the calling of the RACE reads with MiXCR, one entry per CDR3 protein. The sample holds 300,000 to 450,000 distinct CDR3 sequences; roughly 5.3% are singletons and the top ten take 2% to 3%. The sample consisted of whole blood, taken in connection with sensitization to the hapten diphenylcyclopropenone (DPC). These receptor sequences come from a woman in her forties or fifties with alopecia areata. Some clones in this sample may be carry-over from other donors' samples.

This clonotype was detected many times. V gene TRBV7-2 combines with J gene TRBJ2-1; a possible D gene is TRBD2 (7 bases). The V and J ends lost 5 bases and 6 bases respectively, with 17 bases between them. The CDR3 extends over 15 amino acids. Germline V gene sequence: CDR1 SGHTA, CDR2 FQGNSA. As DNA, the CDR3 is TGTGCCAGCAGCCTCGAACCGGGGGGCTTCAATGAGCAGTTCTTC. Its protein is CASSLEPGGFNEQFF.

This clonotype was observed a handful of times. This chain links TRBV7-2 with TRBJ1-3; D perhaps matches TRBD1 (6 bases). The CDR3 length is 16 residues. V was trimmed by 1 base and J by 0 bases, leaving 10 bases between them. Germline lookup yields CDR1 SGHTA and CDR2 FQGNSA. Here the CDR3 reads CASSLEGGSSGNTIYF. The CDR3 DNA is TGTGCCAGCAGCTTAGAGGGGGGGTCCTCTGGAAACACCATATATTTT.

This clonotype was seen a few times. The chain recombines TRBV7-9 with TRBJ2-3; no reliable D call. This CDR3 comprises 14 residues. V gave up 4 bases and J gave up 2 bases, with 10 bases separating them. Germline V gene lookup returns CDR1 SEHNR and CDR2 FQNEAQ (reference sequence). In nucleotides, the CDR3 is TGTGCCAGCAGCTATGACTCCGACACAGATACGCAGTATTTT. Translated: CASSYDSDTDTQYF.

The table lists this clonotype with many counts. The chain carries TRBV5-8 and TRBJ1-1; D not resolved. The CDR3 has 15 residues. Germline V gene sequence: CDR1 SGHTS, CDR2 YDEGEE. Trimming pared 0 bases from V and 1 base from J, leaving 10 bases between. DNA for the CDR3: TGTGCCAGCAGCTTGGTTTCCTTGGGGAACACTGAAGCTTTCTTT. Translation: CASSLVSLGNTEAFF.

This clonotype showed up many times. This rearrangement joins TRBV9 to TRBJ1-1, with TRBD1 as a possible D gene (5 bases). Germline V gene lookup returns CDR1 SGDLS and CDR2 YYNGEE. The CDR3 is 12 amino acids. Trimming removed 2 bases at V and 7 bases at J, with 9 bases between. CDR3 in DNA: TGTGCCAGCAGCGTGGGACCAAGTGAAGCTTTCTTT. Translation gives CASSVGPSEAFF.

This chain joins TRBV30 and TRBJ1-6; a weak D match, TRBD1 (6 bases). The V end lost 4 bases, the J end lost 10 bases, and 14 bases lay between the germline ends. Germline lookup yields CDR1 GTSNPN and CDR2 SVGIG (reference sequence). The CDR3 runs to 13 residues. CDR3 in amino acids: CAWNVQGGSPLHF. The DNA of the CDR3 is TGTGCCTGGAATGTACAGGGAGGCTCACCCCTCCACTTT.

This chain joins TRBV10-3 and TRBJ2-1; 7 nucleotides line up with TRBD2. J gave up 7 bases and V 1 base, and 1 base lay outside the gene matches. Germline loops: CDR1 ENHRY, CDR2 SYGVKD. The CDR3 has 13 residues. CDR3 sequence reads: CAISEWEGNEQFF. For the CDR3, the DNA is TGTGCCATCAGTGAGTGGGAGGGGAATGAGCAGTTCTTC.

J is TRBJ1-5 and V is TRBV7-2; possibly TRBD1 for D (6 bases). This CDR3 spans 15 amino acids. V shed 4 bases and J shed 4 bases, with 14 bases lying between them. CDR1 and CDR2 (germline): SGHTA, FQGNSA. This chain's CDR3 is CASSSITGYNQPQHF. CDR3 nucleotide sequence: TGTGCCAGCAGCTCAATTACAGGGTATAATCAGCCCCAGCATTTT.

J is TRBJ1-1 and V is TRBV7-3; unclear D gene. Trimming removed 1 base from V and 1 base from J, with 10 bases in between. This CDR3 has 15 residues. Germline V gene data show CDR1 as SGHTA and CDR2 as FQGTGA. This chain's CDR3 is CASSLRIGTNTEAFF. In DNA, the CDR3 is TGTGCCAGCAGCTTAAGGATCGGCACGAACACTGAAGCTTTCTTT.

Ten or more counts support this clonotype. This chain connects TRBV25-1 to TRBJ2-5; D is unresolved. This CDR3 region has 14 residues. Trimming took off 6 bases at V and 1 base at J, with 12 bases between the two ends. Germline V gene sequence: CDR1 MGHDK, CDR2 SYGVNS. CDR3: CASRAVGAQETQYF. For the CDR3, the DNA is TGTGCCAGCAGGGCTGTAGGAGCCCAAGAGACCCAGTACTTC.

This clonotype was seen ten or more times. The chain joins TRBV5-4 to TRBJ2-5; D is uncertain. Looked up from germline, CDR1 is SGHNT and CDR2 is YYREEE (reference sequence). V lost 3 bases and J lost 8, with 17 bases in between. The CDR3 spans 14 residues. CDR3 protein: CASSSPGVGPTQYF. In nucleotides, the CDR3 is TGTGCCAGCAGCTCCCCAGGAGTGGGCCCAACCCAGTACTTC.

The chain uses TRBV3-1 and TRBJ2-1; 8 positions match TRBD1. J gave up 7 bases and V 0 bases, and 8 bases lay outside the gene matches. The CDR3 is 16 residues long. From germline, CDR1 is LGHDT and CDR2 YNNKEL (reference sequence). The CDR3, as DNA: TGTGCCAGCAGCCAAGATCCTCAGGGGGCGCGGAATGAGCAGTTCTTC. This translates into CASSQDPQGARNEQFF.

This sequence joins TRBV30 and TRBJ2-3; D is unclear. Trimming took 0 bases from V and 6 from J, leaving 7 bases between them. Germline V gives CDR1 GTSNPN, CDR2 SVGIG (reference sequence). The CDR3 totals 12 residues. DNA of the CDR3: TGTGCCTGGAGTGTAGGCGGCGATACGCAGTATTTT. Translated, it gives CAWSVGGDTQYF.

V is TRBV7-8 and J is TRBJ2-5; D not certain. The germline V gene encodes CDR1 SGHVS and CDR2 FQNEAQ. Trimming pared 4 bases from V and 1 base from J, leaving 10 bases between. This CDR3 region has 14 residues. This chain's CDR3 is CASSSFFGQETQYF. The DNA of the CDR3 is TGTGCCAGCAGCTCCTTTTTTGGCCAAGAGACCCAGTACTTC.

This clonotype came up many times. J is TRBJ1-6 and V is TRBV20-1; TRBD1 might be the D (5 bases). Trimming left V 0 bases short and J 4 bases short, with 16 bases between. In germline, CDR1 is DFQATT, CDR2 SNEGSKA (reference sequence). This CDR3 has 17 amino acids. CDR3 DNA sequence: TGCAGTGCTAGAGATCAAGGGGCCTCGGAATATAATTCACCCCTCCACTTT. Its protein is CSARDQGASEYNSPLHF.

This clonotype was observed at least ten times. J is TRBJ2-4 and V is TRBV11-2, with 7 bases matching TRBD1. The CDR3 loop spans 12 amino acids. V was pared by 5 bases and J by 8 bases, with 3 bases of the junction left unmatched. Germline values: CDR1 SGHAT, CDR2 FQNNGV. The CDR3, as DNA: TGTGCCAGCAGCCCCGGACAGGACATTCAGTACTTC. This encodes CASSPGQDIQYF.

V and J are TRBV7-2 and TRBJ1-1, with TRBD1 matching over 10 bases. The V segment lost 7 bases and the J segment 4 bases; nucleotides outside the gene matches: 9. This CDR3 spans 15 amino acids. Germline V gene data show CDR1 as SGHTA and CDR2 as FQGNSA. The DNA for the CDR3 is TGTGCCAGCAACCTGGGACAGGGGTTGAGCACTGAAGCTTTCTTT. Its protein is CASNLGQGLSTEAFF.

This clonotype was observed a few times. The rearrangement links TRBV20-1 to TRBJ2-7; TRBD2 matches at 8 bases. After removal of 6 bases from V and 2 bases from J, the junction contained 9 bases not matched to a gene. The germline V gene has CDR1 DFQATT and CDR2 SNEGSKA (reference sequence). This CDR3 is 14 amino acids long. DNA of the CDR3: TGCAGTGCCTCCCCGGGACTAGTTCCCTACGAGCAGTACTTC. Protein product: CSASPGLVPYEQYF.

This clonotype was observed many times. The J gene is TRBJ1-2, the V gene TRBV5-1, with 8 bases that match TRBD1. Losses at the gene ends were 4 bases for V and 4 bases for J; bases not matched to a gene: 12. The CDR3 sequence is 16 residues long. CDR1 and CDR2 from the germline V gene are SGHRS and YFSETQ. CDR3 sequence: CASSRVGTGDVYGYTF. The DNA of the CDR3 is TGCGCCAGCAGCCGGGTCGGGACAGGAGATGTCTATGGCTACACCTTC.

This clonotype was seen ten or more times. The chain joins TRBV10-2 to TRBJ2-5; D is possibly TRBD2 (5 bases). This CDR3 is built from 12 residues. In germline, CDR1 is WSHSY, CDR2 SAAADI. Trimming removed 8 bases at V and 5 bases at J, with 12 bases between. The DNA for the CDR3 is TGCGCCAGCGCTTCTAGCCGGGAGACCCAGTACTTC. It yields the protein CASASSRETQYF.

Only a few counts were recorded for this clonotype. The chain recombines TRBV12-3 or TRBV12-4 with TRBJ2-1; 11 bases align to TRBD2. CDR3 length equals 15 residues. Unmatched junction bases numbered 9, after V lost 6 bases and J lost 8 bases. CDR3 region: CASRTGLAEVYEQFF. In DNA form, the CDR3 reads TGTGCCAGCAGGACGGGACTAGCGGAGGTGTATGAGCAGTTCTTC.